This TCR beta chain was sequenced during a study of control samples from healthy donors and cancer patients. Trimming cost V 3 bases and J 3 bases; bases outside gene matches: 10. This CDR3 is 17 amino acids long. Germline assignment: CDR1 MGHRA and CDR2 YSYEKL. Method: immunoSEQ multiplex PCR; TCRdb's copy keeps in-frame clones and lacks some. The data hold 130,000 to 150,000 clones, with roughly 94% observed a single time. The rearrangement uses TRBV4-1 and TRBJ2-1; TRBD2 matches at 8 bases. Sequencing was done on a sample of PBMCs. The TCR comes from a man in his sixties with colorectal cancer. This CDR3 reads CASSHLGERGNYNEQFF. CDR3 coding DNA: TGCGCCAGCAGCCACCTGGGGGAGCGGGGGAACTACAATGAGCAGTTCTTC.